This T cell receptor beta chain was captured in a study of CD8+CD57+ T cells in acquired aplastic anemia. Study summary: CD4+ cell libraries from healthy donors averaged about 10 million reads.

This clonotype was found many times. The target antigen is unknown. The study, taken as a whole, reports: Between the patient and control groups, CD8+ Simpson's diversity did not differ significantly. It was found that nearly 30 CD8+ CDR3 sequences were shared between patients and controls.

Between the trimmed V and J ends, which lost 7 bases and 4 bases, there was a span of 13 bases. CDR3 size: 12 residues. Germline lookup yields CDR1 SQVTM and CDR2 ANQGSEA. TCR beta VDJ and CDR3 profiles were obtained from a genomic DNA template. TCRdb reprocessed the reads with MiXCR, giving one entry per CDR3 protein. The table has about 160,000 distinct CDR3 sequences, 35% to 55% seen once; the top ten hold 1.1%. The specimen sequenced was sorted CD4+, CD8+, or CD8+CD57+ T cells (not recorded which) from PBMCs. The TCR originated in a human donor in good health. The chain employs TRBV29-1 and TRBJ1-1; unclear D gene. The CDR3 loop is CSALIGVTEAFF. The CDR3, as DNA: TGCAGCGCCCTTATCGGGGTCACTGAAGCTTTCTTT. The complete variable domain, with remaining parts taken from reference TRBV29-1 and TRBJ1-1, reads SAVISQKPSRDICQRGTSLTIQCQVDSQVTMMFWYRQQPGQSLTLIATANQGSEATYESGFVIDKFPISRPNLTFSTLTVSNMSPEDSSIYLCSALIGVTEAFFGQGTRLTVV.